This T cell receptor (beta chain) was recorded in a study of T cells in Graves' hyperthyroidism and ophthalmopathy. Germline V gene lookup returns CDR1 SGHAT and CDR2 FQNNGV. Trimming left V 2 bases short and J 5 bases short, with 13 bases between. The CDR3 is made up of 15 amino acids. Study-wide findings and caveats: Most expanded thyroid clonotypes above 0.001 also appeared in blood.

There are many counts of this clonotype. What it binds is not known. RNA transcripts provided the source from which TCR beta CDR3 regions were amplified. A set of HTBI primers served as the primers for a first-round RT-PCR of the TCR CDR3. TCRdb re-analysed the multiplex PCR reads in MiXCR, keeping a single row per CDR3 protein. The sample includes approximately 600,000 distinct CDR3 sequences, around 20% of them seen just once. The material sequenced was blood. The receptor's source is a man aged 25 to 40 with Graves' ophthalmopathy. The rearrangement links TRBV11-2 to TRBJ2-1, with no clear D. CDR3 amino acids: CASSLSPARDNEQFF. Here the CDR3 DNA reads TGTGCCAGCAGCTTATCCCCAGCGAGAGACAATGAGCAGTTCTTC.